The entry below gives a single T cell receptor beta chain sequence along with its context. Antigen unknown. This sample is drawn from a study of vaccination effects on CD4 cells after COVID-19. The overall study: Participants each got two BNT162b2 or mRNA-1273 vaccine doses.

Pools of viral peptides were used by the ViraFEST assay to expand antigen-specific CD4+ T cells ahead of sequencing. After roughly 9 days in culture, the CD4+ T cells were isolated. Prior SARS-CoV-2 infection was absent in the vaccine recipients, as shown by negative nucleocapsid antibodies. For each well, two million PBMC were cultured with about 10 IU/ml IL-2 and around 9 ug/ml peptides. Sequenced by immunoSEQ multiplex PCR; TCRdb stores in-frame clones only, minus some. This table holds 40,000 to 45,000 clones, roughly 79% found once. This clonotype was obtained from a human donor who received a COVID-19 vaccine. The sequenced sample was CD4+ T cells from PBMCs cultured with SARS-CoV-2 spike peptides, obtained before COVID-19 vaccination.

The CDR3: CASSTDPGSRAQYF. Written as DNA, the CDR3 is TGTGCCAGTAGTACCGATCCAGGGTCCAGGGCCCAGTACTTC. This chain links TRBV19 with TRBJ2-5; possible D gene TRBD1, 5 bases. Trimming took 4 bases from V and 9 from J, leaving 18 bases between them. This CDR3 spans 14 amino acids. Germline CDR1 LNHDA, CDR2 SQIVND (reference sequence).